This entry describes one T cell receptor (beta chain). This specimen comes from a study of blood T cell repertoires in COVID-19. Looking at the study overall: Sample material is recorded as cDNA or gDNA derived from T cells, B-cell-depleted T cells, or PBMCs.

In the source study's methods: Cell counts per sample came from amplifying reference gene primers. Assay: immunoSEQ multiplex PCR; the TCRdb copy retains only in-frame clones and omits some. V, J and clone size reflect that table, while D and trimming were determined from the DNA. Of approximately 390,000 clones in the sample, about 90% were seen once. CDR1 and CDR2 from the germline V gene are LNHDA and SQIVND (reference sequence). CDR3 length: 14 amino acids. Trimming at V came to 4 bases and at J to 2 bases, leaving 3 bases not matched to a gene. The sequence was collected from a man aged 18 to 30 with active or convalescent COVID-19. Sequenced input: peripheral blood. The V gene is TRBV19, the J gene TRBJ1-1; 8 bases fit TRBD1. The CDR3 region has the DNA TGTGCCAGTAGTAAGGGACAGGCAAACACTGAAGCTTTCTTT. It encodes CASSKGQANTEAFF.